This passage covers 24 T cell receptor beta chains from one sample sequenced in a study of blood T cell repertoires in COVID-19. TCRdb keeps only in-frame clones here, not all; method: immunoSEQ multiplex PCR. The sample consists of 250,000 or so clones, about 89% of them appearing once. The sequenced sample was PBMCs or T cells enriched from blood (not recorded which). The receptors here all came from a man aged 40-49 years who had recovered from COVID-19.

This chain uses TRBV6-5 with TRBJ2-1; TRBD2 aligns across 9 bases. The CDR3 runs to 16 residues. Germline V gives CDR1 MNHEY, CDR2 SVGAGI. V shed 4 bases and J 14 bases; nucleotides not matched to a gene: 18. CDR3 DNA: TGTGCCAGCAGTTTCAATTCGGGACTAGCCCTAGCCAAGGAGTTCTTC. Translation gives CASSFNSGLALAKEFF.

The V gene is TRBV6-6, the J gene TRBJ1-5, with 9 positions matching TRBD1. Germline CDR1 and CDR2: MNHNY and SVGAGI (reference sequence). This CDR3 contains 14 residues. V lost 6 bases and J lost 8; bases outside the gene matches: 8. The CDR3 sequence: CASSTTGGDKPQHF. CDR3 DNA: TGTGCCAGCAGCACGACAGGGGGTGATAAGCCCCAGCATTTT.

J is TRBJ2-5 and V is TRBV5-4; 10 bases are a match to TRBD1. Germline V gene data show CDR1 as SGHNT and CDR2 as YYREEE (reference sequence). V was clipped by 4 bases and J by 2 bases; unmatched bases: 5. The CDR3 length is 15 residues. CDR3 bases: TGTGCCAGCAGCCCAGCGGGACAGGGGCAAGAGACCCAGTACTTC. Translating it yields CASSPAGQGQETQYF.

The chain is built from TRBV19 and TRBJ2-3, with D perhaps TRBD2 (6 bases). Germline CDR1 reads LNHDA; CDR2 reads SQIVND (reference sequence). The CDR3 loop spans 15 amino acids. V was pared by 5 bases and J by 4 bases, with 16 bases between. CDR3 DNA sequence: TGTGCCAGTAGTCCGACTAGTTTTTGGGCAGATACGCAGTATTTT. Translating gives CASSPTSFWADTQYF. Drawing the rest from reference TRBV19 and TRBJ2-3, the complete variable domain is DGGITQSPKYLFRKEGQNVTLSCEQNLNHDAMYWYRQDPGQGLRLIYYSQIVNDFQKGDIAEGYSVSREKKESFPLTVTSAQKNPTAFYLCASSPTSFWADTQYFGPGTRLTVL.

This chain connects TRBV7-3 to TRBJ2-1, with D perhaps TRBD1 (5 bases). Germline lookup yields CDR1 SGHTA and CDR2 FQGTGA. The CDR3 sequence is 11 residues long. The germline V and J ends were trimmed by 5 bases and 6 bases, with 5 bases remaining between them. The CDR3 bases are TGTGCCAGCAGCCAGGGCAATGAGCAGTTCTTC. Its translation is CASSQGNEQFF.

The rearrangement uses TRBV6-5 and TRBJ2-1, with 10 nucleotides matching TRBD1. CDR1 is MNHEY and CDR2 is SVGAGI in the germline V gene. The CDR3 covers 16 residues. J lost 6 bases, V lost 1 base, and 6 bases had no gene match. CDR3 loop: CASSYYGTGAFNEQFF. In nucleotides, the CDR3 is TGTGCCAGCAGTTACTACGGGACAGGGGCCTTCAATGAGCAGTTCTTC.

This clone is a singleton in its sample. The chain employs TRBV10-3 and TRBJ1-5; no reliable D call. Trimming left V 8 bases short and J 2 bases short, with 13 bases between. The CDR3 has 14 residues. In germline, CDR1 is ENHRY, CDR2 SYGVKD. The CDR3 nucleotides read TGTGCCATCGGGCCCGGAGGCGGCAATCAGCCCCAGCATTTT. Residues: CAIGPGGGNQPQHF.

The chain's CDR3 is CASGLVLGGRDGNIQYF. The CDR3 coding sequence is TGTGCTAGTGGTTTGGTACTAGGAGGGAGGGACGGAAACATTCAGTACTTC. This chain links TRBV12-5 with TRBJ2-4, with 7 bases identical to TRBD2. CDR1 is LGHNT, CDR2 FRNRAP, per germline. The CDR3 extends over 17 amino acids. With V trimmed by 0 bases and J by 6 bases, 11 bases remained unmatched.

V usage is TRBV7-2 and J usage is TRBJ2-1; D is ambiguous. V was clipped by 3 bases and J by 0 bases, with 9 bases between them. The CDR3 has 15 residues. Looked up from germline, CDR1 is SGHTA and CDR2 is FQGNSA. CDR3 sequence: CASSFLTSSYNEQFF. The CDR3 nucleotides read TGTGCCAGCAGCTTTCTTACGAGCTCCTACAATGAGCAGTTCTTC.

The rearrangement links TRBV4-2 to TRBJ2-7; D is possibly TRBD1 (6 bases). Germline CDR1 LGHNA, CDR2 YNFKEQ. The CDR3 totals 15 residues. Trimming cost V 0 bases and J 0 bases, with 9 bases left between them. The CDR3 coding sequence is TGTGCCAGCAGCCAAGAGGGGGCAGGCTCCTACGAGCAGTACTTC. Protein product: CASSQEGAGSYEQYF.

The V gene is TRBV24-1, the J gene TRBJ2-7; 7 positions match TRBD1. Germline CDR1 KGHDR, CDR2 SFDVKD. J was trimmed by 8 bases and V by 10 bases; bases with no gene match: 7. The CDR3 contains 11 residues. The CDR3 nucleotides read TGTGCCACGAGTCAGGGGGTCCAGCAGTACTTC. It specifies CATSQGVQQYF.

The chain recombines TRBV2 with TRBJ1-2; 9 bases match TRBD1. CDR3 length: 15 amino acids. In germline, CDR1 is SNHLY, CDR2 FYNNEI. J was trimmed by 8 bases and V by 5 bases; bases with no gene match: 12. The CDR3 DNA reads TGTGCCAGCAGTAAAGAGGGACAGGGAGCTGGCGGCTACACCTTC. Translating it yields CASSKEGQGAGGYTF.

This clone was recorded a few times. The CDR3 loop reads CASSQRSGLAGNTGELFF. CDR3 sequence (DNA): TGTGCCAGCAGCCAGAGGAGCGGACTAGCGGGGAACACCGGGGAGCTGTTTTTT. The rearrangement uses TRBV5-5 and TRBJ2-2, with 11 bases matching TRBD2. V lost 4 bases, J lost 1 base, and 9 bases stayed unmatched. Germline CDR1 reads SGHKS; CDR2 reads YYEKEE (reference sequence). The CDR3 totals 18 residues.

The chain is built from TRBV2 and TRBJ1-5, with 10 bases lining up with TRBD1. Germline CDR1 is SNHLY and CDR2 is FYNNEI. There are 15 residues in the CDR3. J was trimmed by 4 bases and V by 6 bases; bases with no gene match: 6. This CDR3 is CASRGGGQGNQPQHF. CDR3 coding DNA: TGTGCCAGCAGAGGGGGGGGACAGGGGAATCAGCCCCAGCATTTT.

The chain has TRBV28 and TRBJ2-3, with D possibly TRBD1 on 6 matching bases. Deletions cut 3 bases from V and 6 bases from J, with 19 bases between. The CDR3 covers 16 residues. The germline V gene has CDR1 MDHEN and CDR2 SYDVKM. CDR3 loop: CASSFVRLGAVDTQYF. The CDR3 DNA is TGTGCCAGCAGTTTCGTCCGTCTGGGGGCGGTTGATACGCAGTATTTT.

In DNA form, the CDR3 reads TGCGCCAGCAGCCCGAGGGCGGGGCGCATTGCTGAGCAGTTCTTC. It translates to CASSPRAGRIAEQFF. The chain combines TRBV5-1 with TRBJ2-1; perhaps TRBD2 as D (6 bases). Germline CDR1 and CDR2: SGHRS and YFSETQ. The V end was cut by 4 bases, the J end by 9 bases, with 20 bases between. The CDR3 totals 15 residues.

This sequence joins TRBV9 and TRBJ1-1, with D uncertain. With 4 bases removed from V and 4 bases from J, the gap between germline ends came to 20 bases. Germline V CDR1 and CDR2: SGDLS, YYNGEE. This CDR3 is 16 amino acids long. The CDR3 nucleotides read TGTGCCAGCAGCCCCCGACTGGTCCCCTCTCCCACTGAAGCTTTCTTT. This gives the protein CASSPRLVPSPTEAFF. The whole variable domain, filled in from reference TRBV9 and TRBJ1-1, reads DSGVTQTPKHLITATGQRVTLRCSPRSGDLSVYWYQQSLDQGLQFLIQYYNGEERAKGNILERFSAQQFPDLHSELNLSSLELGDSALYFCASSPRLVPSPTEAFFGQGTRLTVV.

With respect to this clone: At one of its ends the junction is not consistent with the germline gene, which may arise from a read error. Other DNA sequences in the sample encode the same CDR3. The chain has TRBV29-1 and TRBJ2-1, with 9 bases lining up with TRBD2. The CDR3 extends over 15 amino acids. Per germline, CDR1 SQVTM and CDR2 ANQGSEA. The CDR3 region is CSVEGSGSSYNEQFF. The CDR3 DNA is TGCAGTGTTGAAGGTAGCGGGAGCTCCTACAATGAGCAGTTCTTC.

V and J are TRBV4-2 and TRBJ2-1; a possible D gene is TRBD2 (5 bases). The length of the CDR3 is 15 residues. V was clipped by 1 base and J by 9 bases, with 16 bases between them. Per germline, CDR1 LGHNA and CDR2 YNFKEQ. The CDR3 loop is CASSQVSERVGEQFF. For the CDR3, the DNA is TGTGCCAGCAGCCAAGTTTCGGAGAGGGTGGGTGAGCAGTTCTTC.

This clone has just one count. CDR3 in DNA: TGTGCCTGGAGAGCGGGGGGGCCTCACAATGAGCAGTTCTTC. Translated: CAWRAGGPHNEQFF. The rearrangement joins TRBV30 to TRBJ2-1; the match to TRBD2 covers 10 bases. CDR3 size: 14 residues. Germline V lookup: CDR1 GTSNPN, CDR2 SVGIG (reference sequence). V lost 3 bases, J lost 5 bases, and 4 bases stayed unmatched.

V is TRBV29-1 and J is TRBJ1-1; 7 bases match TRBD1. CDR1 and CDR2 from the germline V gene are SQVTM and ANQGSEA. The CDR3 runs 13 residues. J was trimmed by 0 bases and V by 7 bases; bases with no gene match: 5. The chain's CDR3 is CSGVTGLNTEAFF. CDR3 in DNA: TGCAGCGGGGTGACAGGGTTGAACACTGAAGCTTTCTTT.

The chain is built from TRBV6-5 and TRBJ1-2; the match to TRBD1 covers 7 bases. The CDR3 is 15 residues long. Germline V CDR1 and CDR2: MNHEY, SVGAGI. The ends lost 4 bases at V and 6 bases at J; junction bases unmatched: 11. This CDR3 is CASSSGQFMSHGYTF. For the CDR3, the DNA is TGTGCCAGCAGTTCGGGACAGTTCATGTCGCATGGCTACACCTTC.

The rearrangement uses TRBV27 and TRBJ2-7; 9 nucleotides line up with TRBD1. The CDR3 totals 13 residues. J gave up 6 bases and V 4 bases, and 4 bases lay outside the gene matches. Germline V lookup: CDR1 MNHEY, CDR2 SMNVEV (reference sequence). CDR3 residues: CASSSRTGAEQYF. The CDR3 nucleotides read TGTGCCAGCAGTTCCCGGACAGGGGCCGAGCAGTACTTC.

This clone was observed a few times. The chain joins TRBV5-4 to TRBJ2-7; D perhaps matches TRBD2 (7 bases). V was clipped by 6 bases and J by 1 base, with 17 bases between them. The CDR3 extends over 15 amino acids. Germline values: CDR1 SGHNT, CDR2 YYREEE (reference sequence). The CDR3 region has the DNA TGTGCCAGCACCAAAGGGGGGGGAGGATCCTACGAGCAGTACTTC. This codes for CASTKGGGGSYEQYF.